There are a few counts of the clone carrying this T cell receptor (beta chain). Germline is not matched at one junction end, which may reflect a read error. The CDR3 runs to 14 residues. Germline assignment: CDR1 SGHTS and CDR2 YDEGEE. The data derive from a study of CDR3 diversity in severe acne. Each CDR3 protein is one row after TCRdb ran MiXCR on the PCR reads. This table has about 90,000 distinct CDR3 sequences, approximately 54% appearing once. The V gene is TRBV5-8, the J gene TRBJ2-7; D might be TRBD1 (6 bases). The receptor was derived from a male donor with severe acne vulgaris. Sequencing used blood. The CDR3 DNA follows: TGCGCCAGCAGCCAGACCAGGGGTCTCGACGAGCAGTACTTC. Protein sequence: CASSQTRGLDEQYF.